The 9 T cell receptor beta chains below come from one sample, sequenced in a study of cytomegalovirus exposure and HLA in healthy donors. PCR involved 60 Vbeta and 13 Jbeta primers. Assay used: immunoSEQ multiplex PCR; TCRdb lists only in-frame clones, some missing. In the table there are 85,000 to 100,000 clones, approximately 89% of which are singletons. Sequences were obtained from PBMCs. All receptors derive from a young man in good health and CMV-seropositive.

The chain couples TRBV21-1 to TRBJ1-3; TRBD1, the table's D call, lacks a check against the DNA. TRBV21-1 is a recognized pseudogene. This CDR3 contains 16 residues. DNA for the CDR3: TGTGCCAAAGGACAGGGGGTAGCCCACTCTGGAAACACCATATATTTT. This translates into CAKGQGVAHSGNTIYF.

CDR3 residues: CAISEASGYSYNEQFF. CDR3 bases: TGTGCCATCAGTGAGGCTAGCGGATACTCCTACAATGAGCAGTTCTTC. The V gene is TRBV10-3, the J gene TRBJ2-1; 7 nucleotides line up with TRBD2. This CDR3 spans 16 amino acids. Germline trimming cut 2 bases from V and 0 bases from J; bases unmatched to any gene: 4. CDR1 and CDR2 from the germline V gene are ENHRY and SYGVKD.

This chain uses TRBV27 with TRBJ2-7, with 7 nucleotides matching TRBD2. Per germline, CDR1 MNHEY and CDR2 SMNVEV (reference sequence). V gave up 3 bases and J gave up 7 bases; unmatched junction bases: 3. This CDR3 region has 12 residues. The CDR3: CASSFWGGEQYF. CDR3 in DNA: TGTGCCAGCAGTTTTTGGGGGGGAGAGCAGTACTTC.

This sequence joins TRBV5-4 and TRBJ2-7, with 9 bases identical to TRBD2. Unmatched junction bases numbered 6, after V lost 0 bases and J lost 5 bases. Germline CDR1 reads SGHNT; CDR2 reads YYREEE (reference sequence). This CDR3 comprises 15 residues. Here the CDR3 DNA reads TGTGCCAGCAGCTTGGATAGCGGGAGATTCGACGAGCAGTACTTC. Translation: CASSLDSGRFDEQYF.

Of note for this clone: The DNA is left out, because the CDR3 cannot be placed on it with certainty; the CDR3 is given as TCRdb lists it. The CDR3: CAGCRGYRGVYACTEAFF. This chain links TRBV28 with TRBJ1-1; TRBD1, as called in the table, went unchecked against the DNA. Ends included, the CDR3 has 18 residues. Germline V lookup: CDR1 MDHEN, CDR2 SYDVKM.

The chain employs TRBV7-8 and TRBJ2-1; TRBD2 agrees at 8 bases. Germline CDR1 and CDR2: SGHVS and FQNEAQ. V was pared by 8 bases and J by 8 bases, with 8 bases of the junction left unmatched. This CDR3 contains 13 residues. CDR3 region: CASAGLAGYEQFF. In DNA form, the CDR3 reads TGTGCCAGCGCTGGACTAGCTGGCTATGAGCAGTTCTTC.

The genes are TRBV27 and TRBJ2-3, with TRBD2 matching over 11 bases. The CDR3 is 16 residues long. Trimming cost V 5 bases and J 2 bases; bases outside gene matches: 6. The germline V gene encodes CDR1 MNHEY and CDR2 SMNVEV (reference sequence). The CDR3 DNA follows: TGTGCCAGCAGTGCGCGACTAGCGGGGCACACAGATACGCAGTATTTT. Amino acid sequence: CASSARLAGHTDTQYF.

The genes are TRBV6-1 and TRBJ1-1; TRBD1 matches at 8 bases. The length of the CDR3 is 14 residues. Germline V lookup: CDR1 MNHNS, CDR2 SASEGT. With 6 bases clipped from V and 5 bases from J, the junction kept 8 bases outside the gene matches. In nucleotides, the CDR3 is TGTGCCAGCAGCGTAGACAGGGGATTTACTGAAGCTTTCTTT. Its protein product is CASSVDRGFTEAFF.

This clone was detected a few times. J is TRBJ1-2 and V is TRBV11-2; D possibly corresponds to TRBD1 (6 bases). Germline V gene sequence: CDR1 SGHAT, CDR2 FQNNGV. This CDR3 is built from 16 residues. V dropped 5 bases and J dropped 4 bases, with 20 bases sitting between them. CDR3 DNA sequence: TGTGCCAGCAGCCTCATATCCCGGGGGGCTAGCTATGGCTACACCTTC. Protein sequence: CASSLISRGASYGYTF.